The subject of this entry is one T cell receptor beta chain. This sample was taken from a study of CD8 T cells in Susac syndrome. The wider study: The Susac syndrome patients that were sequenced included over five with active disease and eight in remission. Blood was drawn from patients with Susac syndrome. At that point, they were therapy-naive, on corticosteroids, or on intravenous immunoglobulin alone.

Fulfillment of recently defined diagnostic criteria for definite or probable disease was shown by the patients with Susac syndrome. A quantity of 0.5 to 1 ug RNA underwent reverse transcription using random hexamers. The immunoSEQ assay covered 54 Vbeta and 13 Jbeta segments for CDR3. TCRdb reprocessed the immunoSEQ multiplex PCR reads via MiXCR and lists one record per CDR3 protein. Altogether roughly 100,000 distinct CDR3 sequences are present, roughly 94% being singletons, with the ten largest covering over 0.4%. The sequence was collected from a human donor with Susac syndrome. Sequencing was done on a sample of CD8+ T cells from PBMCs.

Here the CDR3 DNA reads TGCAGTGCTAGTGGCAGGGAGGTGGAAACCGGGGAGCTGTTTTTT. This gives the protein CSASGREVETGELFF. The gene calls are TRBV20-1 and TRBJ2-2; D may be TRBD2 (6 bases). There are 15 residues in the CDR3. CDR1 DFQATT and CDR2 SNEGSKA come from the germline V gene (reference sequence). Trimming pared 3 bases from V and 5 bases from J, leaving 16 bases between.